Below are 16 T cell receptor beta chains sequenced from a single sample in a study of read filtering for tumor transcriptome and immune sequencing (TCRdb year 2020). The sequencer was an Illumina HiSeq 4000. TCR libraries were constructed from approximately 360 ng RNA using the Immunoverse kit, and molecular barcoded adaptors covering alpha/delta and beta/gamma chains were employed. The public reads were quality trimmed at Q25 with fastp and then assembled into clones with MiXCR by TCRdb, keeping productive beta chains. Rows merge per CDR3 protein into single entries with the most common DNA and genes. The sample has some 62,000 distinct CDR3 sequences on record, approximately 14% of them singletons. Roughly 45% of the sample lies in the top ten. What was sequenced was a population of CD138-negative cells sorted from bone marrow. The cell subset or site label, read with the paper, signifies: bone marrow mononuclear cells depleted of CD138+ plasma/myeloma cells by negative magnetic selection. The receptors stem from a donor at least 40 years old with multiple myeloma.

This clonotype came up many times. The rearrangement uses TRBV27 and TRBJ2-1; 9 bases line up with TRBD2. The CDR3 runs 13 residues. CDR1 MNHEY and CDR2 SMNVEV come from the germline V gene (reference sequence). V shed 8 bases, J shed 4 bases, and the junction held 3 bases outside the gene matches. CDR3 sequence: CASWLAGYNEQFF. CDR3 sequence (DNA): TGTGCCAGCTGGCTAGCGGGGTACAATGAGCAGTTCTTC.

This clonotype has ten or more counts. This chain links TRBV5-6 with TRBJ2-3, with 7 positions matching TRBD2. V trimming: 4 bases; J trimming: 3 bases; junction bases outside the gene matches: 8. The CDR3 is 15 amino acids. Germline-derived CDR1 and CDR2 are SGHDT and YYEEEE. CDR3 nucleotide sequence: TGTGCCAGCAGCAGGGAGGCGGGAGTAACAGATACGCAGTATTTT. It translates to CASSREAGVTDTQYF.

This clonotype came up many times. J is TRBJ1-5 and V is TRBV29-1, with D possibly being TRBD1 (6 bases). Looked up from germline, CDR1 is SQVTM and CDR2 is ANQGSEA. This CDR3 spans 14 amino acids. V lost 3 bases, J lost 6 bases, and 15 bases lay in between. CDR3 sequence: CSVDEGGRGQPQHF. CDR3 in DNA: TGCAGCGTTGACGAAGGGGGACGCGGTCAGCCCCAGCATTTT.

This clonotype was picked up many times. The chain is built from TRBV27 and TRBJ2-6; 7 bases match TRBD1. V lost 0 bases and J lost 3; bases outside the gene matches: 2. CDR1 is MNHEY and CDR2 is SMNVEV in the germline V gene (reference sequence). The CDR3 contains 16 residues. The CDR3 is CASSLSDRVGANVLTF. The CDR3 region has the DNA TGTGCCAGCAGTTTATCCGACAGGGTTGGGGCCAACGTCCTGACTTTC.

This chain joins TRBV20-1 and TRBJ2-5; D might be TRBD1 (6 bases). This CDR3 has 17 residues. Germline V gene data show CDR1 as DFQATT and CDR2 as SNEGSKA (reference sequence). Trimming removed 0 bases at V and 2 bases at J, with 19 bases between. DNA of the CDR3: TGCAGTGCTAGAGAGCTACCTCACACAGGGAGACAAGAGACCCAGTACTTC. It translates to CSARELPHTGRQETQYF.

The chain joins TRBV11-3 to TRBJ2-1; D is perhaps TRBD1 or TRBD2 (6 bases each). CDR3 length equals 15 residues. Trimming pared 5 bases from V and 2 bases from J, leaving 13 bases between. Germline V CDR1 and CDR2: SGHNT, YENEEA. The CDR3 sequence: CASSGEGEAYNEQFF. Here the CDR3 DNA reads TGTGCCAGCAGCGGAGAGGGGGAGGCCTACAATGAGCAGTTCTTC.

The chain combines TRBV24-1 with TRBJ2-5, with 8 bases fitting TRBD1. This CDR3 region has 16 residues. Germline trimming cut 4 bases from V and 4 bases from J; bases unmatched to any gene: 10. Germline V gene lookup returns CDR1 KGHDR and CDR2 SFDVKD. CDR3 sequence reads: CATSDRGQGFGETQYF. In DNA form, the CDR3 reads TGTGCCACCAGTGACCGAGGACAGGGTTTTGGAGAGACCCAGTACTTC.

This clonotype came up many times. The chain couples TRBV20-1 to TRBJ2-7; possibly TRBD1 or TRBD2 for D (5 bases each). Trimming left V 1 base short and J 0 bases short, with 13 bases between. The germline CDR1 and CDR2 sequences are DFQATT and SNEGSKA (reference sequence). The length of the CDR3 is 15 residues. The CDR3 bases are TGCAGTGCTAGAGGTTCTCGGGACCACTCCTACGAGCAGTACTTC. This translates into CSARGSRDHSYEQYF.

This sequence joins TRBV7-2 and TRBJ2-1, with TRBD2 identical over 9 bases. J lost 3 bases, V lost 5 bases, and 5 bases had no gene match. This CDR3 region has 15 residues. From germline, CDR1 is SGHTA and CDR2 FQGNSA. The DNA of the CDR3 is TGTGCCAGCAGCCCAAAGCGGGAGGTCTACAATGAGCAGTTCTTC. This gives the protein CASSPKREVYNEQFF.

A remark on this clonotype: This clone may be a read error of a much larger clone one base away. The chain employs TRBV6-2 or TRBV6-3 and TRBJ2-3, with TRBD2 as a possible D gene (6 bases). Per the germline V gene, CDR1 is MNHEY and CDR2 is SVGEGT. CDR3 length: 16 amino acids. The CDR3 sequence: CASSYPRRGSTDTQCF. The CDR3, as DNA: TGTGCCAGCAGTTACCCTCGTCGGGGGAGCACAGATACGCAGTGTTTT.

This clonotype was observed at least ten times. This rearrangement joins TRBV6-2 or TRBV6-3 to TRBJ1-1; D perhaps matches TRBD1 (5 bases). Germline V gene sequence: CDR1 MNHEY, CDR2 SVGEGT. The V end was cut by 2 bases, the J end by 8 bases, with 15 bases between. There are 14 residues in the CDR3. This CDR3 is CASSYGGTGYEAFF. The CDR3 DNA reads TGTGCCAGCAGTTACGGCGGGACGGGATACGAAGCTTTCTTT.

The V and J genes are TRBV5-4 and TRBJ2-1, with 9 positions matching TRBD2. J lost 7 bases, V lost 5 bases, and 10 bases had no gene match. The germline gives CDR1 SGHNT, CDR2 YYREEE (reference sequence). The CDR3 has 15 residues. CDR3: CASSPREGPANEQFF. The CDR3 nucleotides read TGTGCCAGCAGTCCGCGGGAGGGCCCTGCAAATGAGCAGTTCTTC.

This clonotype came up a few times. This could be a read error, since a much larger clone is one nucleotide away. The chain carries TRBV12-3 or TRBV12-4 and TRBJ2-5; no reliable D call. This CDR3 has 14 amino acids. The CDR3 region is CDSSRLLGGQTQYF. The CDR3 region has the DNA TGTGACAGCAGTCGGCTTTTAGGCGGCCAGACCCAGTACTTC.

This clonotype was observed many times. The CDR3 bases are TGCAGTGCTAGTGGGGACGGAATGACCTTAGAGACCCAGTACTTC. Translated, it gives CSASGDGMTLETQYF. The V and J genes are TRBV20-1 and TRBJ2-5; D possibly uses TRBD1 or TRBD2 (5 bases each). CDR1 and CDR2 from the germline V gene are DFQATT and SNEGSKA (reference sequence). The germline V and J ends were trimmed by 3 bases and 4 bases, with 18 bases remaining between them. The CDR3 is 15 amino acids.

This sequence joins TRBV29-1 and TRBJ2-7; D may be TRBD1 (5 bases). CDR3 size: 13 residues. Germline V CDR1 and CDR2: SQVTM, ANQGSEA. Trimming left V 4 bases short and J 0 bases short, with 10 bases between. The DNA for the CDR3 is TGCAGCGTTGGACAGACGGTCTCCTACGAGCAGTACTTC. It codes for CSVGQTVSYEQYF.

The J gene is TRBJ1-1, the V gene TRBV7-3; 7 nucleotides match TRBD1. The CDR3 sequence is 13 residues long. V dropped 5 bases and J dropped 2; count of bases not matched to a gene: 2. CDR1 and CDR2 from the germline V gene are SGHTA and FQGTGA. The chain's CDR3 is CASSHRGNTEAFF. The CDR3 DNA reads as TGTGCCAGCAGCCACAGGGGAAACACTGAAGCTTTCTTT.